The 24 T cell receptor beta chains given below trace back to one sample, sequenced in a study of CD8 T cells in Susac syndrome. Random hexamers were used to reverse transcribe about 0.5 to 1 ug of RNA. TCRdb fed the immunoSEQ multiplex PCR reads into MiXCR, producing one record per CDR3 protein. In the table there are about 200,000 distinct CDR3 sequences, more than 85% of which are singletons. Sequencing used CD8+ T cells from PBMCs. The receptors stem from a human donor with multiple sclerosis.

The V gene is TRBV27, the J gene TRBJ1-5; D is ambiguous. This CDR3 comprises 14 residues. The germline V gene encodes CDR1 MNHEY and CDR2 SMNVEV (reference sequence). Trimming cost V 0 bases and J 4 bases, with 7 bases left between them. CDR3 region: CASSLSGSNQPQHF. In DNA, the CDR3 is TGTGCCAGCAGTTTATCGGGGTCAAATCAGCCCCAGCATTTT.

J is TRBJ1-2 and V is TRBV2, with a possible D match to TRBD1 (6 bases). This CDR3 comprises 16 residues. Trimming took 6 bases from V and 7 from J, leaving 24 bases between them. Per germline, CDR1 SNHLY and CDR2 FYNNEI. CDR3 DNA: TGTGCCAGCAGGGGGGAGGGGAAACAGGGAGTTCGTGGCTACACCTTC. Its protein is CASRGEGKQGVRGYTF.

The chain couples TRBV19 to TRBJ1-2; 7 nucleotides line up with TRBD1. The CDR3 length is 16 residues. V shed 2 bases, J shed 4 bases, and the junction held 10 bases outside the gene matches. Germline V CDR1 and CDR2: LNHDA, SQIVND (reference sequence). The CDR3 here is CASSIMGQTVGYGYTF. Written as DNA, the CDR3 is TGTGCCAGTAGTATAATGGGACAGACGGTTGGCTATGGCTACACCTTC.

The rearrangement uses TRBV9 and TRBJ2-3; D is ambiguous. Germline values: CDR1 SGDLS, CDR2 YYNGEE. The CDR3 runs 14 residues. Trimming removed 4 bases from V and 0 bases from J, with 9 bases in between. This CDR3 reads CASSPARSTDTQYF. CDR3 sequence (DNA): TGTGCCAGCAGCCCAGCTAGGAGCACAGATACGCAGTATTTT.

CDR3 protein: CAWSSSSQFF. The CDR3 DNA sequence: TGTGCCTGGAGTTCCTCCAGTCAGTTCTTC. The rearrangement links TRBV30 to TRBJ2-1, with no clear D. This CDR3 region has 10 residues. The V end lost 2 bases, the J end lost 13 bases, and 9 bases lay between the germline ends. Germline CDR1 reads GTSNPN; CDR2 reads SVGIG (reference sequence).

This chain links TRBV4-1 with TRBJ1-5, with 7 bases matching TRBD1. V was pared by 0 bases and J by 7 bases, with 6 bases of the junction left unmatched. Germline V gene lookup returns CDR1 MGHRA and CDR2 YSYEKL. CDR3 length: 15 residues. The CDR3 DNA sequence: TGCGCCAGCAGCCAAGAAAACAGGGGTTGGCAGCCCCAGCATTTT. Residues: CASSQENRGWQPQHF.

The genes are TRBV13 and TRBJ2-5; the D is unclear. Germline V lookup: CDR1 PRHDT, CDR2 FYEKMQ (reference sequence). V was pared by 0 bases and J by 6 bases, with 14 bases between. This CDR3 comprises 15 residues. For the CDR3, the DNA is TGTGCCAGCAGCTTAGGCGGGCTCCTCGAGCAGACCCAGTACTTC. Translating gives CASSLGGLLEQTQYF.

The CDR3 spells CASTVGQVDGYTF. CDR3 sequence (DNA): TGTGCCAGCACCGTCGGACAGGTTGATGGCTACACCTTC. The V and J genes are TRBV7-9 and TRBJ1-2; 7 nucleotides agree with TRBD1. V lost 7 bases and J lost 6; bases outside the gene matches: 8. This CDR3 is 13 amino acids long. Germline CDR1 and CDR2: SEHNR and FQNEAQ (reference sequence).

The chain joins TRBV13 to TRBJ2-7; 7 positions match TRBD1. V gave up 6 bases and J gave up 4 bases; unmatched junction bases: 12. Per the germline V gene, CDR1 is PRHDT and CDR2 is FYEKMQ (reference sequence). The CDR3 loop spans 15 amino acids. The CDR3 sequence: CASRAAGTEPYEQYF. The CDR3 DNA sequence: TGTGCCAGCAGAGCCGCCGGGACAGAGCCTTACGAGCAGTACTTC.

This chain connects TRBV4-1 to TRBJ2-7, with D unclear. CDR1 is MGHRA and CDR2 is YSYEKL in the germline V gene. This CDR3 contains 16 residues. Trimming removed 0 bases at V and 4 bases at J, with 16 bases between. CDR3 amino acids: CASSQDRPGEGYEQYF. The CDR3 DNA follows: TGCGCCAGCAGCCAAGATCGTCCAGGAGAAGGGTACGAGCAGTACTTC.

This clonotype was counted a single time. V usage is TRBV6-6 and J usage is TRBJ2-5; TRBD1 matches at 8 bases. The germline V gene has CDR1 MNHNY and CDR2 SVGAGI (reference sequence). With 2 bases clipped from V and 2 bases from J, the junction kept 7 bases outside the gene matches. This CDR3 comprises 16 residues. CDR3 sequence: CASSYSSGGGQETQYF. For the CDR3, the DNA is TGTGCCAGCAGTTACAGTTCAGGGGGCGGGCAAGAGACCCAGTACTTC.

V gene TRBV6-6 combines with J gene TRBJ2-3; perhaps TRBD1 as D (6 bases). Germline V gene data show CDR1 as MNHNY and CDR2 as SVGAGI (reference sequence). V dropped 1 base and J dropped 8 bases, with 16 bases sitting between them. The CDR3 extends over 15 amino acids. The CDR3, as DNA: TGTGCCAGCAGTTACTGGGGCCAAGGGGGTGTTACGCAGTATTTT. Its translation is CASSYWGQGGVTQYF.

This clonotype has a handful of counts. The genes are TRBV7-9 and TRBJ1-1, with D perhaps TRBD1 (6 bases). Between the trimmed V and J ends, which lost 5 bases and 1 base, there was a span of 8 bases. This CDR3 comprises 13 residues. The germline gives CDR1 SEHNR, CDR2 FQNEAQ (reference sequence). The CDR3 DNA reads TGTGCCAGCAGCAAGACAGGGAACACTGAAGCTTTCTTT. Translated, it gives CASSKTGNTEAFF. Combining the CDR3 with reference TRBV7-9 and TRBJ1-1 gives the whole variable domain DTGVSQNPRHKITKRGQNVTFRCDPISEHNRLYWYRQTLGQGPEFLTYFQNEAQLEKSRLLSDRFSAERPKGSFSTLEIQRTEQGDSAMYLCASSKTGNTEAFFGQGTRLTVV.

The chain couples TRBV27 to TRBJ2-1; the D gene is possibly TRBD2 (6 bases). Germline-derived CDR1 and CDR2 are MNHEY and SMNVEV (reference sequence). The V end lost 3 bases, the J end lost 6 bases, and 9 bases lay between the germline ends. The CDR3 length is 13 residues. The CDR3 sequence is CASSFDGGNEQFF. The CDR3, as DNA: TGTGCCAGCAGTTTTGACGGGGGCAATGAGCAGTTCTTC.

This rearrangement joins TRBV10-2 to TRBJ2-5; the match to TRBD2 covers 16 bases. V gave up 6 bases and J gave up 6 bases; unmatched junction bases: 10. The CDR3 totals 17 residues. The germline V gene encodes CDR1 WSHSY and CDR2 SAAADI. The CDR3: CASSHGTSGRAPQTQYF. The CDR3 DNA follows: TGCGCCAGCAGCCACGGGACTAGCGGGAGGGCCCCCCAGACCCAGTACTTC.

The genes are TRBV11-2 and TRBJ2-5, with D possibly being TRBD2 (7 bases). This CDR3 region has 16 residues. Per the germline V gene, CDR1 is SGHAT and CDR2 is FQNNGV. Trimming pared 6 bases from V and 4 bases from J, leaving 21 bases between. CDR3 sequence (DNA): TGTGCCAGCAGGCCCCCATTTGGGGGGGCCATAGAGACCCAGTACTTC. It encodes CASRPPFGGAIETQYF.

This clonotype was recorded a few times. The chain joins TRBV2 to TRBJ1-1, with TRBD1 matching 9 bases. The CDR3 is 13 amino acids. The V and J ends lost 6 bases and 4 bases, in that order; junction bases with no gene match: 3. In germline, CDR1 is SNHLY, CDR2 FYNNEI. The CDR3 loop is CASSQTGGTEAFF. The CDR3, as DNA: TGTGCCAGCAGCCAGACAGGGGGCACTGAAGCTTTCTTT.

The CDR3 is CSAREWGANGELFF. Written as DNA, the CDR3 is TGCAGTGCTAGAGAATGGGGGGCGAACGGGGAGCTGTTTTTT. This sequence joins TRBV20-1 and TRBJ2-2; the D call may be TRBD1 or TRBD2 (6 bases each). Germline V gene sequence: CDR1 DFQATT, CDR2 SNEGSKA (reference sequence). V shed 0 bases and J shed 7 bases, with 12 bases lying between them. The CDR3 has 14 amino acids.

The genes are TRBV6-4 and TRBJ2-2; D perhaps matches TRBD2 (5 bases). V dropped 0 bases and J dropped 7 bases, with 6 bases sitting between them. CDR1 is MRHNA, CDR2 SNTAGT, per germline. The CDR3 runs 13 residues. The CDR3 DNA sequence: TGTGCCAGCAGTGACTCTGGACTCGGGGAGCTGTTTTTT. This sequence encodes CASSDSGLGELFF.

This clonotype is a singleton in its sample. The rearrangement joins TRBV4-1 to TRBJ1-6; D uncertain. The ends were cut back, 4 bases at V and 6 bases at J, with 7 bases in the middle. This CDR3 has 13 residues. Germline V gene data show CDR1 as MGHRA and CDR2 as YSYEKL. The chain's CDR3 is CASSPRSNSPLHF. The CDR3 nucleotides read TGCGCCAGCAGCCCTCGATCTAATTCACCCCTCCACTTT.

The gene calls are TRBV30 and TRBJ2-3; the D is unclear. Germline loops: CDR1 GTSNPN, CDR2 SVGIG (reference sequence). There are 13 residues in the CDR3. Trimming cost V 2 bases and J 2 bases, with 8 bases left between them. The CDR3 reads CAWSWGPTDTQYF. CDR3 nucleotide sequence: TGTGCCTGGAGTTGGGGTCCCACAGATACGCAGTATTTT.

The V gene is TRBV6-5, the J gene TRBJ2-1; TRBD2 matches at 8 bases. This CDR3 has 13 amino acids. The V gene's germline CDR1 is MNHEY and CDR2 SVGAGI. Unmatched junction bases numbered 9, after V lost 8 bases and J lost 9 bases. CDR3 in DNA: TGTGCCAGCGGGGGCAGCGGGGGTGGTGAGCAGTTCTTC. Its protein is CASGGSGGGEQFF.

The chain is built from TRBV12-5 and TRBJ2-7; a possible D gene is TRBD2 (5 bases). CDR1 is LGHNT, CDR2 FRNRAP, per germline. Trimming took 7 bases from V and 4 from J, leaving 11 bases between them. The CDR3 covers 12 residues. The CDR3 DNA reads as TGTGCTAGTGCTCTAGGGAGTTACGAGCAGTACTTC. Its protein product is CASALGSYEQYF.

The rearrangement joins TRBV12-5 to TRBJ2-5; D may be TRBD2 (6 bases). CDR1 LGHNT and CDR2 FRNRAP come from the germline V gene. The CDR3 runs to 13 residues. Trimming shortened V by 4 bases and J by 7 bases, and 13 bases separated the two germline ends. CDR3 region: CASGSTAAGTQYF. CDR3 in DNA: TGTGCTAGTGGTTCGACTGCAGCGGGGACCCAGTACTTC.